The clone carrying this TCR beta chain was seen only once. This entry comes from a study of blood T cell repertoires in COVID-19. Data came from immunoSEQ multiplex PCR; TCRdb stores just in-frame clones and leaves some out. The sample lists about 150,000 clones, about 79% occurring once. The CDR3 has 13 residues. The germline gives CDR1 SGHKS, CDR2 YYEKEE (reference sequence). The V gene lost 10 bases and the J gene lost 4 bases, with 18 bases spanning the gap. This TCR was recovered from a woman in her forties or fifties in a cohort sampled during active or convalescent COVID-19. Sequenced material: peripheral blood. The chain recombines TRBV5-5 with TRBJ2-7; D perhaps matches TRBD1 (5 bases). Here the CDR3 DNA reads TGTGCCTCCCAGCTTGGCAGGGAATACGAGCAGTACTTC. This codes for CASQLGREYEQYF.